The 26 T cell receptor beta chains given below trace back to one sample, sequenced in a study of T cell changes during pregnancy in multiple sclerosis. Profiling relied on immunoSEQ multiplex PCR, and the TCRdb table lists in-frame clones only, not all of them. The sample lists fewer than 110,000 clones; about 91% were seen once. Sample: peripheral blood, taken after pregnancy. Source of these receptors: a female donor with multiple sclerosis, enrolled in a pregnancy study.

The sample holds many counts of this clone. This sequence joins TRBV7-3 and TRBJ2-2, with 7 bases fitting TRBD2. Unmatched junction bases numbered 1, after V lost 5 bases and J lost 4 bases. The CDR3 runs to 13 residues. From germline, CDR1 is SGHTA and CDR2 FQGTGA. In DNA, the CDR3 is TGTGCCAGCAGCCCGGGGGGCACCGGGGAGCTGTTTTTT. It yields the protein CASSPGGTGELFF.

V usage is TRBV5-1 and J usage is TRBJ2-1; 8 positions match TRBD1. There are 16 residues in the CDR3. J gave up 9 bases and V 1 base, and 12 bases lay outside the gene matches. Germline V gene sequence: CDR1 SGHRS, CDR2 YFSETQ. Here the CDR3 reads CASSLSDRGLEGEQFF. In nucleotides, the CDR3 is TGCGCCAGCAGCTTGTCTGACAGGGGCTTGGAAGGTGAGCAGTTCTTC.

The V gene is TRBV6-5, the J gene TRBJ2-5, with TRBD1 identical over 8 bases. Germline V gene lookup returns CDR1 MNHEY and CDR2 SVGAGI. This CDR3 spans 15 amino acids. Trimming removed 5 bases from V and 11 bases from J; junction bases left unmatched: 16. The CDR3 region is CASSPRLGTGIQQYF. For the CDR3, the DNA is TGTGCCAGCAGTCCTCGACTCGGGACAGGCATACAGCAGTACTTC.

This CDR3 is CASSEEVLAGMYGYTF. The CDR3 bases are TGTGCCAGCAGTGAAGAAGTTTTGGCAGGGATGTATGGCTACACCTTC. This rearrangement joins TRBV6-1 to TRBJ1-2; TRBD1 is a possible D gene (5 bases). This CDR3 has 16 amino acids. Germline CDR1 is MNHNS and CDR2 is SASEGT. The V and J ends lost 1 base and 5 bases respectively, with 17 bases between them.

The genes are TRBV19 and TRBJ1-1; D ambiguous. The CDR3 is made up of 17 amino acids. CDR1 is LNHDA and CDR2 is SQIVND in the germline V gene (reference sequence). V lost 5 bases and J lost 0, with 19 bases in between. In DNA, the CDR3 is TGTGCCAGTAGTGCTTGGTTGGGCCATCGTATGAACACTGAAGCTTTCTTT. Its translation: CASSAWLGHRMNTEAFF. The entire variable domain, with the rest obtained from reference TRBV19 and TRBJ1-1, is as follows: DGGITQSPKYLFRKEGQNVTLSCEQNLNHDAMYWYRQDPGQGLRLIYYSQIVNDFQKGDIAEGYSVSREKKESFPLTVTSAQKNPTAFYLCASSAWLGHRMNTEAFFGQGTRLTVV.

This rearrangement joins TRBV28 to TRBJ2-2, with 8 bases matching TRBD2. Germline-derived CDR1 and CDR2 are MDHEN and SYDVKM. V shed 1 base, J shed 6 bases, and the junction held 10 bases outside the gene matches. CDR3 length: 17 residues. CDR3 residues: CASSLSRAGVRAGELFF. In DNA, the CDR3 is TGTGCCAGCAGTTTATCCCGAGCGGGAGTACGGGCCGGGGAGCTGTTTTTT.

This clone was recorded only once. The chain couples TRBV11-1 to TRBJ2-7; possible D gene TRBD2, 6 bases. The V gene lost 1 base and the J gene lost 4 bases, with 11 bases spanning the gap. The CDR3 runs to 14 residues. Per germline, CDR1 SGHAT and CDR2 FQDESV (reference sequence). The CDR3 DNA sequence: TGTGCCAGCAGCTTAGGCAGAGGAGGGTACGAGCAGTACTTC. It encodes CASSLGRGGYEQYF.

V gene TRBV6-1 combines with J gene TRBJ1-4, with D possibly being TRBD1 (5 bases). The CDR3 totals 14 residues. CDR1 is MNHNS, CDR2 SASEGT, per germline. The germline V and J ends were trimmed by 6 bases and 7 bases, with 15 bases remaining between them. CDR3 DNA sequence: TGTGCCAGCAGAGGACACACCGGGGGTGAAAAACTGTTTTTT. Protein: CASRGHTGGEKLFF.

This clone was observed a handful of times. The rearrangement joins TRBV2 to TRBJ1-2, with 8 bases identical to TRBD1. This CDR3 region has 12 residues. CDR1 and CDR2 (germline): SNHLY, FYNNEI. With V trimmed by 8 bases and J by 5 bases, 4 bases remained unmatched. CDR3 loop: CASGQGFYGYTF. In DNA, the CDR3 is TGTGCCAGCGGACAGGGCTTTTATGGCTACACCTTC. Full variable domain (outside the CDR3, taken from reference TRBV2 and TRBJ1-2): EPEVTQTPSHQVTQMGQEVILRCVPISNHLYFYWYRQILGQKVEFLVSFYNNEISEKSEIFDDQFSVERPDGSNFTLKIRSTKLEDSAMYFCASGQGFYGYTFGSGTRLTVV.

The CDR3 protein is CASSLRGASGMQETQYF. CDR3 nucleotides: TGTGCCAGCAGCTTAAGGGGCGCTAGTGGGATGCAAGAGACCCAGTACTTC. The chain recombines TRBV7-3 with TRBJ2-5; D is possibly TRBD1 (5 bases). The CDR3 has 17 residues. Trimming shortened V by 1 base and J by 2 bases, and 17 bases separated the two germline ends. Germline V gene data show CDR1 as SGHTA and CDR2 as FQGTGA. Full variable domain (missing parts from reference TRBV7-3 and TRBJ2-5): GAGVSQTPSNKVTEKGKYVELRCDPISGHTALYWYRQSLGQGPEFLIYFQGTGAADDSGLPNDRFFAVRPEGSVSTLKIQRTERGDSAVYLCASSLRGASGMQETQYFGPGTRLLVL.

The chain uses TRBV5-4 and TRBJ2-3, with 13 nucleotides matching TRBD2. The germline V gene encodes CDR1 SGHNT and CDR2 YYREEE (reference sequence). CDR3 length: 16 amino acids. V was clipped by 4 bases and J by 5 bases; unmatched bases: 7. The CDR3 protein is CASSTKLAGGEDTQYF. The CDR3 DNA reads as TGTGCCAGCAGCACCAAACTAGCGGGAGGGGAAGATACGCAGTATTTT.

This clone was detected once. The V call is TRBV30, the J call TRBJ1-5; D is undetermined. V lost 0 bases and J 6 bases, leaving 15 bases between the germline ends. Germline V CDR1 and CDR2: GTSNPN, SVGIG (reference sequence). The CDR3 has 15 amino acids. CDR3 in DNA: TGTGCCTGGAGTGTAGATCTCATTCGAGGTCAGCCCCAGCATTTT. Protein product: CAWSVDLIRGQPQHF.

The chain is built from TRBV19 and TRBJ2-1; 11 bases are shared with TRBD2. Germline CDR1 is LNHDA and CDR2 is SQIVND (reference sequence). This CDR3 has 16 residues. V shed 4 bases, J shed 6 bases, and the junction held 8 bases outside the gene matches. The CDR3 here is CASSTSLAGGGNEQFF. In DNA, the CDR3 is TGTGCCAGTAGTACTTCTCTAGCGGGGGGAGGCAATGAGCAGTTCTTC.

This clone was seen ten or more times. The V and J genes are TRBV5-1 and TRBJ2-7, with 7 bases fitting TRBD1. V trimming: 5 bases; J trimming: 3 bases; junction bases outside the gene matches: 5. CDR3 length equals 13 residues. Germline V CDR1 and CDR2: SGHRS, YFSETQ. This chain's CDR3 is CASRDRWDYEQYF. DNA of the CDR3: TGCGCCAGCAGGGACAGGTGGGACTACGAGCAGTACTTC.

DNA of the CDR3: TGTGCCAGCAGTGAAAGGCAGGCGAACACTGAAGCTTTCTTT. Its translation is CASSERQANTEAFF. This chain links TRBV25-1 with TRBJ1-1; D not resolved. The CDR3 spans 14 residues. From germline, CDR1 is MGHDK and CDR2 SYGVNS. Trimming stripped 2 bases from V and 1 base from J, with 8 bases between. The full variable domain, in which reference TRBV25-1 and TRBJ1-1 provide the parts outside the CDR3, is EADIYQTPRYLVIGTGKKITLECSQTMGHDKMYWYQQDPGMELHLIHYSYGVNSTEKGDLSSESTVSRIRTEHFPLTLESARPSHTSQYLCASSERQANTEAFFGQGTRLTVV.

The chain joins TRBV28 to TRBJ1-2; TRBD1 aligns across 8 bases. Trimming at V came to 6 bases and at J to 4 bases, leaving 7 bases not matched to a gene. Per the germline V gene, CDR1 is MDHEN and CDR2 is SYDVKM. This CDR3 spans 14 amino acids. The CDR3 nucleotides are TGTGCCAGCAGGAGACAGGGGCGAACCTATGGCTACACCTTC. This gives the protein CASRRQGRTYGYTF.

The V gene is TRBV11-2, the J gene TRBJ2-5; no definite D call. Looked up from germline, CDR1 is SGHAT and CDR2 is FQNNGV. This CDR3 has 15 residues. V was pared by 0 bases and J by 5 bases, with 13 bases between. CDR3 region: CASSLDPVALETQYF. For the CDR3, the DNA is TGTGCCAGCAGCTTAGATCCCGTTGCGCTCGAGACCCAGTACTTC.

The CDR3 is CASSESGSNQPQHF. In DNA, the CDR3 is TGTGCCAGCAGTGAATCCGGGTCCAATCAGCCCCAGCATTTT. The V call is TRBV25-1, the J call TRBJ1-5; D is unresolved. CDR3 length equals 14 residues. The germline V and J ends were trimmed by 1 base and 3 bases, with 7 bases remaining between them. Germline V gene data show CDR1 as MGHDK and CDR2 as SYGVNS.

The chain joins TRBV14 to TRBJ1-1; 9 positions agree with TRBD1. There are 15 residues in the CDR3. The junction had 4 bases not matched to a gene; V was cut back by 4 bases and J by 1 base. Looked up from germline, CDR1 is SGHDN and CDR2 is FVKESK. The CDR3 DNA sequence: TGTGCCAGCAGCCCGACAGGGGGGCCGAACACTGAAGCTTTCTTT. As protein: CASSPTGGPNTEAFF.

V usage is TRBV4-3 and J usage is TRBJ1-1; 9 bases fit TRBD1. Germline CDR1 reads LGHNA; CDR2 reads YSLEER. V gave up 2 bases and J gave up 4 bases; unmatched junction bases: 8. The CDR3 has 16 amino acids. In nucleotides, the CDR3 is TGCGCCAGCAGCCAATCAACTGGACAGGGGACCACTGAAGCTTTCTTT. Protein: CASSQSTGQGTTEAFF.

This clone was detected once. The V gene is TRBV9, the J gene TRBJ2-5, with 8 bases identical to TRBD2. CDR1 and CDR2 from the germline V gene are SGDLS and YYNGEE. V was pared by 4 bases and J by 13 bases, with 6 bases of the junction left unmatched. This CDR3 has 11 amino acids. The CDR3 nucleotides are TGTGCCAGCAGCTTCGGGACTAGTCGGTACTTC. Encoded protein: CASSFGTSRYF.

V gene TRBV28 combines with J gene TRBJ2-3, with 13 bases fitting TRBD2. The length of the CDR3 is 15 residues. With 5 bases clipped from V and 7 bases from J, the junction kept 6 bases outside the gene matches. Germline V gives CDR1 MDHEN, CDR2 SYDVKM. CDR3 residues: CASSPKGLAGNTQYF. CDR3 nucleotides: TGTGCCAGCAGTCCAAAGGGACTAGCGGGAAATACGCAGTATTTT.

The V and J genes are TRBV5-1 and TRBJ2-7; 8 bases line up with TRBD1. From germline, CDR1 is SGHRS and CDR2 YFSETQ. The CDR3 totals 14 residues. V trimming: 3 bases; J trimming: 6 bases; junction bases outside the gene matches: 8. The CDR3 nucleotides are TGCGCCAGCAGCTCCGCAGGACAGGGCGGCGAGCAGTACTTC. It is translated as CASSSAGQGGEQYF. The variable domain in full, with the rest retrieved from reference TRBV5-1 and TRBJ2-7, is KAGVTQTPRYLIKTRGQQVTLSCSPISGHRSVSWYQQTPGQGLQFLFEYFSETQRNKGNFPGRFSGRQFSNSRSEMNVSTLELGDSALYLCASSSAGQGGEQYFGPGTRLTVT.

This sequence joins TRBV18 and TRBJ1-1; D might be TRBD1 (5 bases). Germline lookup yields CDR1 KGHSH and CDR2 LQKENI. Trimming stripped 3 bases from V and 4 bases from J, with 15 bases between. The CDR3 is made up of 15 amino acids. The DNA of the CDR3 is TGTGCCAGCTCACCTGGTACAGGTCCTAGCACTGAAGCTTTCTTT. Protein sequence: CASSPGTGPSTEAFF. The variable domain in full, with the rest retrieved from reference TRBV18 and TRBJ1-1, is NAGVMQNPRHLVRRRGQEARLRCSPMKGHSHVYWYRQLPEEGLKFMVYLQKENIIDESGMPKERFSAEFPKEGPSILRIQQVVRGDSAAYFCASSPGTGPSTEAFFGQGTRLTVV.

V usage is TRBV7-2 and J usage is TRBJ1-5, with TRBD1 as a possible D gene (6 bases). Between the trimmed V and J ends, which lost 5 bases and 6 bases, there was a span of 20 bases. The CDR3 length is 16 residues. Germline V CDR1 and CDR2: SGHTA, FQGNSA. The CDR3 region is CASSQIPGQGFQPQHF. The CDR3 DNA follows: TGTGCCAGCAGCCAGATACCGGGACAAGGTTTTCAGCCCCAGCATTTT.

J is TRBJ2-7 and V is TRBV7-8; TRBD2 is a possible D gene (6 bases). Germline CDR1 and CDR2: SGHVS and FQNEAQ. V was pared by 5 bases and J by 2 bases, with 16 bases between. CDR3 length equals 15 residues. The CDR3 nucleotides read TGTGCCAGCAGCCCTCTAGACGGCGGGACCTACGAGCAGTACTTC. Its translation is CASSPLDGGTYEQYF.